The following is a TCR beta chain sequence with its context. Its antigen is unknown. The V gene lost 3 bases and the J gene lost 0 bases, with 5 bases spanning the gap. The CDR3 runs 13 residues. From germline, CDR1 is LGHNA and CDR2 YSLEER. This record belongs to a study of cytotoxic CD8 clonotypes in ibrutinib-treated CLL. Study overall: Following a median around 13 months of treatment, with a range of 6 to 36, response samples were taken.

Sequenced by immunoSEQ multiplex PCR; TCRdb stores in-frame clones only, minus some. The table includes some 140,000 clones, approximately 81% detected once. Study-level points and caveats: Baseline-level clonality went beyond age-matched healthy donors and moved in step with circulating CD8+ T-cell counts.

The receptor comes from a human donor with chronic lymphocytic leukemia. The sequencing here drew on PBMCs, taken after 24 months of ibrutinib treatment. The chain recombines TRBV4-3 with TRBJ2-5; no firm D call. The CDR3 here is CASSQGYQETQYF. Here the CDR3 DNA reads TGCGCCAGCAGCCAGGGATACCAAGAGACCCAGTACTTC.